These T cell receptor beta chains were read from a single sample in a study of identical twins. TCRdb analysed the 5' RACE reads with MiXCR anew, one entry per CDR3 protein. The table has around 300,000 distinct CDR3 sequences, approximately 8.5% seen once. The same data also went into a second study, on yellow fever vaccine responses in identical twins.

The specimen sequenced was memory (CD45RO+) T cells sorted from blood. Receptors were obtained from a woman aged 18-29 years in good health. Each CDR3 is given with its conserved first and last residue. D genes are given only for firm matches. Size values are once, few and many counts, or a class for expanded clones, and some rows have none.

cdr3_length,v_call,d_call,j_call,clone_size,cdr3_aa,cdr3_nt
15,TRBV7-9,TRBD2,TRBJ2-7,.,CASSWTSGTGSEQYF,TGTGCCAGCAGCTGGACTAGCGGGACAGGGTCCGAGCAGTACTTC
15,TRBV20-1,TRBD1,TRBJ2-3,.,CSAREGQGDTDTQYF,TGCAGTGCTAGAGAGGGACAGGGCGACACAGATACGCAGTATTTT
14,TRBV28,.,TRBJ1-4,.,CASSEGGTNEKLFF,TGTGCCAGCAGTGAGGGGGGAACTAATGAAAAACTGTTTTTT
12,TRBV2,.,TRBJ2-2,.,CASRLLIGELFF,TGTGCCAGCCGCCTCCTAATCGGGGAGCTGTTTTTT
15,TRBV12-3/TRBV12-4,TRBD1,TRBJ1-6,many,CASSFMGQVGYKLHF,TGTGCCAGCAGTTTTATGGGACAGGTGGGATACAAGCTCCACTTT
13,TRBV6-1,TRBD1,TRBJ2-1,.,CASSRRQGDEQFF,TGTGCCAGCAGTCGTAGACAGGGTGATGAGCAGTTCTTC
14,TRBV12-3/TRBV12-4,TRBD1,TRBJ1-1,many,CASRWTGMNTEAFF,TGTGCCAGCAGGTGGACAGGGATGAACACTGAAGCTTTCTTT
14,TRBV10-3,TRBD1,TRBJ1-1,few,CAISADRGNTEAFF,TGTGCCATCAGTGCGGACAGGGGGAACACTGAAGCTTTCTTT
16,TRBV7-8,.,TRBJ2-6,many,CASSFTGFSGANVLTF,TGTGCCAGCAGCTTTACAGGGTTCTCTGGGGCCAACGTCCTGACTTTC
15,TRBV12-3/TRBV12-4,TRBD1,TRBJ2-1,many,CASSLAGTGDNEQFF,TGTGCCAGCAGTCTAGCCGGGACAGGGGACAATGAGCAGTTCTTC
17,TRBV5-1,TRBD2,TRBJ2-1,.,CASSSNASGRVRNEQFF,TGCGCTAGCAGCTCCAATGCTAGCGGGAGGGTCCGCAATGAGCAGTTCTTC
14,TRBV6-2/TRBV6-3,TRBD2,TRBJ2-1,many,CASSASGRWNEQFF,TGTGCCAGCAGTGCTAGCGGGAGGTGGAATGAGCAGTTCTTC
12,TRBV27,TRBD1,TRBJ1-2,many,CASSLTGEGYTF,TGTGCCAGCAGTCTCACAGGGGAGGGCTACACCTTC